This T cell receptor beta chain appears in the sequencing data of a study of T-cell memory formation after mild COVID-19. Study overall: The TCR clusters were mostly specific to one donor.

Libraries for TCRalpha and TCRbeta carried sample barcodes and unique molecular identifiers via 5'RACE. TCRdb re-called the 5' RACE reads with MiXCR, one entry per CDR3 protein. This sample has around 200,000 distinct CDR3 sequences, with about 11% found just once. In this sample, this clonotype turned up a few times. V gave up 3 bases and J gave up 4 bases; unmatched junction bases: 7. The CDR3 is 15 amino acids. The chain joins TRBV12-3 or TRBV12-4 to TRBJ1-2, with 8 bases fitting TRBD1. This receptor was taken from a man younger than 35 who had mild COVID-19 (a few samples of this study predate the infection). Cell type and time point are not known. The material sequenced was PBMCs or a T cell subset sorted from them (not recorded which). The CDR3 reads CASSLNRGFGYGYTF. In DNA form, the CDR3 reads TGTGCCAGCAGTTTGAACAGGGGGTTTGGCTATGGCTACACCTTC.